The clone carrying this TCR beta chain has more than one count but fewer than ten. Its specificity is unknown. cDNA synthesis used the whole RNA isolate, giving expressed TCRB sequences. Repertoires were generated with immunoSEQ multiplex PCR, while TCRdb's copy carries only in-frame clones and drops some. Of 140,000 to 150,000 clones listed, about 12% are singletons. These data originate in a study of beta chain features in type 1 diabetes. Findings of the study overall: Naive, central memory and regulatory TCRB repertoires appeared more similar among patients than healthy donors. Patients with Type 1 diabetes showed moderately but significantly shorter TCRB CDR3s in all four CD4+ subsets.

This CDR3 spans 15 amino acids. With 3 bases removed from V and 10 bases from J, the gap between germline ends came to 16 bases. Germline CDR1 LNHDA, CDR2 SQIVND (reference sequence). V gene TRBV19 combines with J gene TRBJ1-6; no definite D call. The source material was central memory CD4+ T cells from blood. This TCR came from a young man with type 1 diabetes. CDR3 in amino acids: CASSIPMPPSSPLHF. CDR3 bases: TGTGCCAGTAGTATTCCTATGCCGCCAAGCTCACCCCTCCACTTT.